Listed below are T cell receptor beta chains from one sample, sequenced in a study of cytomegalovirus exposure and HLA in healthy donors. Some clones are missing from TCRdb's copy, which holds only in-frame ones; the method was immunoSEQ multiplex PCR. This sample yields around 100,000 clones, of which roughly 66% are seen a single time; 2% to 2.5% belongs to the top ten. The sample comprised PBMCs. The origin of the receptors is a woman in her twenties or thirties in good health and CMV-seronegative. The CDR3 runs from the conserved cysteine through the conserved F or W. A D gene is named only where the DNA matches it firmly. Where a row states a size, it is once, few, many or the class of an expanded clone; other rows omit it.

-	14	-	TRBV6-5	TRBJ1-1	TGTGCCAGCAGTTATGGGCAGGGGAACACTGAAGCTTTCTTT	CASSYGQGNTEAFF
few	12	TRBD1	TRBV2	TRBJ1-2	TGTGCCAGCGAGGAGGGGGCGCGTGGCTACACCTTC	CASEEGARGYTF
few	16	-	TRBV7-9	TRBJ1-5	TGTGCCAGCAGCCCGAACGGTGAAAATAGCAATCAGCCCCAGCATTTT	CASSPNGENSNQPQHF
few	14	TRBD1	TRBV9	TRBJ2-1	TGTGCCAGCAGCCCGCGGACAGGGGGTAATGAGCAGTTCTTC	CASSPRTGGNEQFF
once	21	TRBD1	TRBV2	TRBJ1-3	TGTGCCATAGATGGACAGGGAAGAGTCTTAGAAAACGGCCGGCCTGGAAACACCATATATTTT	CAIDGQGRVLENGRPGNTIYF
few	17	-	TRBV28	TRBJ1-5	TGTGCCAGCAGGGGGCGCCGGCATAACCGGGGCAATCAGCCCCAGCATTTT	CASRGRRHNRGNQPQHF
-	15	-	TRBV14	TRBJ1-1	TGTGCCAGCAGCCAAGGGATTCGGGAAGGGACTGAAGCTTTCTTT	CASSQGIREGTEAFF
-	11	-	TRBV28	TRBJ2-5	TGTGCCAGTACAGGGCAAGAGACCCAGTACTTC	CASTGQETQYF
-	14	-	TRBV9	TRBJ1-1	TGTGCCAGCAGCGTTTCAGGGGAGAACACTGAAGCTTTCTTT	CASSVSGENTEAFF
-	16	-	TRBV15	TRBJ2-1	TGTGCCACCAGCAGAGTTGGCGGCAGCTCCTACAATGAGCAGTTCTTC	CATSRVGGSSYNEQFF
-	16	-	TRBV5-1	TRBJ2-1	TGCGCCAGCAGTTCTTCCGGGACAAATTCCTACAATGAGCAGTTCTTC	CASSSSGTNSYNEQFF
-	16	TRBD1	TRBV4-1	TRBJ1-5	TGCGCCAGCAGCCGAGTAACGGGACAGGTGAATCAGCCCCAGCATTTT	CASSRVTGQVNQPQHF
few	13	-	TRBV5-1	TRBJ2-7	TGCGCCAGCGGCCGGGACAGACTAGACGAGCAGTACTTC	CASGRDRLDEQYF
-	14	-	TRBV5-1	TRBJ2-3	TGCGCCAGCAGCATAGAAACTAGCACAGATACGCAGTATTTT	CASSIETSTDTQYF
-	13	TRBD1	TRBV7-2	TRBJ2-1	TGTGCCAGCGGGGGACAGTACTACAATGAGCAGTTCTTC	CASGGQYYNEQFF
-	15	TRBD2	TRBV14	TRBJ2-3	TGTGCCAGCAGCAGCGGACTAGCTAGCACAGATACGCAGTATTTT	CASSSGLASTDTQYF
-	16	-	TRBV6-4	TRBJ2-7	TGTGCCAGCAGTCCACTTGAGGGTCAATCAGCCTACGAGCAGTACTTC	CASSPLEGQSAYEQYF
-	13	-	TRBV28	TRBJ2-7	TGTGCCAGCAGTCCCGGGGATTCCTACGAGCAGTACTTC	CASSPGDSYEQYF
few	20	TRBD2	TRBV9	TRBJ2-3	TGTGCCAGCAGCGTAGTCCCCGGGACTAGCGGGACCGCTTTCACAGATACGCAGTATTTT	CASSVVPGTSGTAFTDTQYF
-	13	-	TRBV7-2	TRBJ2-1	TGTGCCAGCAGACGGGGGTCCCGGGGGGAGCAGTTCTTC	CASRRGSRGEQFF
-	14	TRBD2	TRBV5-1	TRBJ2-2	TGCGCCAGCAGCGGGACTAGTTTTACCGGGGAGCTGTTTTTT	CASSGTSFTGELFF
-	14	-	TRBV27	TRBJ2-4	TGTGCCAGCAGTGAGACATGGACCAAAAACATTCAGTACTTC	CASSETWTKNIQYF
-	15	TRBD1	TRBV6-5	TRBJ2-5	TGTGCCAGCAGTTACCTGGGACAGGGTCGAGAGACCCAGTACTTC	CASSYLGQGRETQYF
-	15	-	TRBV28	TRBJ2-6	TGTGCCAGCAGTTATCGGTACTCTGGGGCCAACGTCCTGACTTTC	CASSYRYSGANVLTF
-	15	-	TRBV27	TRBJ2-5	TGTGCCAGCAGTCCTGCACTAGCCACCGGGGGGACCCAGTACTTC	CASSPALATGGTQYF
few	15	-	TRBV14	TRBJ2-7	TGTGCCAGCAGCCAAGAGGTTTCCGCGGCTTCCGAGCAGTACTTC	CASSQEVSAASEQYF
-	15	TRBD1	TRBV5-4	TRBJ1-2	TGTGCCAGCAGCCTGGACAGGGGCCTGGACTATGGCTACACCTTC	CASSLDRGLDYGYTF
few	14	-	TRBV30	TRBJ1-5	TGTGCCTGGAGTGCCGTGGGGGGGAATCAGCCCCAGCATTTT	CAWSAVGGNQPQHF
-	15	TRBD2	TRBV10-3	TRBJ2-2	TGTGCCATCAGTCCGACTAGCGGAGGCACCGGGGAGCTGTTTTTT	CAISPTSGGTGELFF
-	16	TRBD2	TRBV5-1	TRBJ2-2	TGCGCCAGCAGCTTGGATCTAGCGGTGAACACCGGGGAGCTGTTTTTT	CASSLDLAVNTGELFF
-	18	-	TRBV6-1	TRBJ2-2	TGTGCCAGCAGTGAAATATTTGGCAGGCAATTGAACACCGGGGAGCTGTTTTTT	CASSEIFGRQLNTGELFF
once	14	-	TRBV7-3	TRBJ2-2	TGTGCCAGCAGCTTATCCTGGAACACCGGGGAGCTGTTTTTT	CASSLSWNTGELFF
-	15	TRBD1	TRBV7-9	TRBJ2-7	TGTGCCAGCAGCTTAGGACAGGGCTCCGACTACGAGCAGTACTTC	CASSLGQGSDYEQYF
-	14	TRBD1	TRBV5-4	TRBJ1-1	TGTGCCAGCAGCAGACAGGGAGTGAACACTGAAGCTTTCTTT	CASSRQGVNTEAFF
once	17	TRBD1	TRBV4-2	TRBJ1-5	TGTGCCAGCAGCCAGGACTGGACAGGGATTAGCAATCAGCCCCAGCATTTT	CASSQDWTGISNQPQHF
-	15	-	TRBV18	TRBJ1-1	TGTGCCAGCTCACCACAACAAACAGGGAACACTGAAGCTTTCTTT	CASSPQQTGNTEAFF